This T cell receptor (beta chain) was identified during a study of OX40 agonist ivuxolimab in advanced cancers. The CDR3 is 17 amino acids. Deletions cut 2 bases from V and 3 bases from J, with 14 bases between. Germline V gene sequence: CDR1 MNHEY, CDR2 SMNVEV (reference sequence). The data were produced by immunoSEQ multiplex PCR, yet TCRdb's version contains in-frame clones alone and is incomplete. Of tens of thousands of clones detected, 90% appear once; the ten largest clones hold 0.55% to 0.8%. The chain is built from TRBV27 and TRBJ1-6; D is ambiguous. The sample in question was CD4+ or CD8+ T cells sorted from blood, obtained in a trial of the OX40 agonist ivuxolimab. This receptor was identified in an adult with an advanced solid tumor such as melanoma, head and neck, liver or kidney cancer. CDR3 sequence reads: CASSLTPPVYYNSPLHF. DNA for the CDR3: TGTGCCAGCAGTTTAACCCCCCCGGTCTACTATAATTCACCCCTCCACTTT.